This TCR beta chain was captured by sequencing in a study of T-cell reconstitution after alpha-beta-depleted transplantation in children. Unique molecular identifiers were incorporated into the prepared TCRbeta library. Using its own MiXCR run on the PCR reads, TCRdb lists one record per CDR3 protein. The sample consists of nearly 400,000 distinct CDR3 sequences, around 20% of them appearing once. CDR3 size: 14 residues. V lost 6 bases and J lost 0, with 11 bases in between. Germline V gene sequence: CDR1 SQVTM, CDR2 ANQGSEA. Sequenced material: PBMCs from the stem cell graft donor, taken from the stem cell graft. V gene TRBV29-1 combines with J gene TRBJ2-2; D unresolved. The TCR was taken from a human donor who donated a stem cell graft to a child with acute myeloid leukemia. In DNA, the CDR3 is TGCAGCGTCCTCCTTGGGTCGAACACCGGGGAGCTGTTTTTT. It translates to CSVLLGSNTGELFF.